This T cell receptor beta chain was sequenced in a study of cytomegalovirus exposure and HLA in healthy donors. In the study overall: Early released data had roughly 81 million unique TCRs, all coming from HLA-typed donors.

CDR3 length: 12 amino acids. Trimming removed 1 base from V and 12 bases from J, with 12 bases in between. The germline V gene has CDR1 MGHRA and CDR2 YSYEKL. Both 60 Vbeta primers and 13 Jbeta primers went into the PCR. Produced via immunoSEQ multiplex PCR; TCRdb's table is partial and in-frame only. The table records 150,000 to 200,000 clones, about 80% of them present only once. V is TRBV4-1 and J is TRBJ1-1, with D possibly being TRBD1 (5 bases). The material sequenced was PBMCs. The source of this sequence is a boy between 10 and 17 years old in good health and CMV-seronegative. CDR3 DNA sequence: TGCGCCAGCAGCCAAGTACAGGAGACGACTTTCTTT. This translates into CASSQVQETTFF.